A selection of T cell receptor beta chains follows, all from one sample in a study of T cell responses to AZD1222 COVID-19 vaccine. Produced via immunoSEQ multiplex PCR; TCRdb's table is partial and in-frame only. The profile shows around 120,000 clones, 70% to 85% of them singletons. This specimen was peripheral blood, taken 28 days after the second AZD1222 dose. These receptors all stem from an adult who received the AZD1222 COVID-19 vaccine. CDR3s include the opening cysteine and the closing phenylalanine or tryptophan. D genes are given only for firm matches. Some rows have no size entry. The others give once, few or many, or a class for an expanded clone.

CDR3aa: CASSLRDEQFF
CDR3nt: TGTGCCAGCAGCTTGAGGGACGAGCAGTTCTTC
abundance: NA
j_gene: TRBJ2-1
d_gene: NA
v_gene: TRBV5-4

CDR3aa: CASSISGLAPSNTEAFF
CDR3nt: TGTGCCAGTAGTATCTCGGGACTCGCACCTTCGAACACTGAAGCTTTCTTT
abundance: NA
j_gene: TRBJ1-1
d_gene: NA
v_gene: TRBV19

CDR3aa: CASTGDRSYGYTF
CDR3nt: TGTGCCAGCACCGGAGACAGGAGCTATGGCTACACCTTC
abundance: NA
j_gene: TRBJ1-2
d_gene: NA
v_gene: TRBV12-3/TRBV12-4

CDR3aa: CASSLLSSDSYTF
CDR3nt: TGTGCCAGCAGTTTACTTTCCAGTGACAGCTACACCTTC
abundance: NA
j_gene: TRBJ1-2
d_gene: NA
v_gene: TRBV27

CDR3aa: CASSDSRPKQGGGEKLFF
CDR3nt: TGTGCCAGCAGTGATTCGCGCCCGAAACAGGGAGGGGGTGAAAAACTGTTTTTT
abundance: NA
j_gene: TRBJ1-4
d_gene: NA
v_gene: TRBV25-1

CDR3aa: CASSQEIGTVDQPQHF
CDR3nt: TGCGCCAGCAGCCAGGAAATCGGGACGGTAGATCAGCCCCAGCATTTT
abundance: NA
j_gene: TRBJ1-5
d_gene: NA
v_gene: TRBV4-3

CDR3aa: CASSLGVGFSGNTIYF
CDR3nt: TGTGCCAGCAGCTTAGGGGTAGGGTTCTCTGGAAACACCATATATTTT
abundance: NA
j_gene: TRBJ1-3
d_gene: NA
v_gene: TRBV7-9

CDR3aa: CASSLASDKNEQFF
CDR3nt: TGTGCCAGCAGCTTAGCGTCCGACAAGAATGAGCAGTTCTTC
abundance: NA
j_gene: TRBJ2-1
d_gene: NA
v_gene: TRBV7-9

CDR3aa: CASSEVPSRLKMNTEAFF
CDR3nt: TGTGCCAGCAGTGAAGTTCCCAGTCGACTTAAGATGAACACTGAAGCTTTCTTT
abundance: NA
j_gene: TRBJ1-1
d_gene: NA
v_gene: TRBV2

CDR3aa: CASRDPPGQGTEQFF
CDR3nt: TGTGCCAGCCGAGACCCTCCGGGACAGGGGACTGAGCAGTTCTTC
abundance: NA
j_gene: TRBJ2-1
d_gene: TRBD1
v_gene: TRBV10-3

CDR3aa: CASSLRSRTGDEQYF
CDR3nt: TGTGCCAGCAGCTTAAGGAGCCGGACAGGGGACGAGCAGTACTTC
abundance: NA
j_gene: TRBJ2-7
d_gene: TRBD1
v_gene: TRBV13

CDR3aa: CASSPRDSFHSPLHF
CDR3nt: TGTGCCAGCAGCCCTCGGGACAGCTTTCATTCACCCCTCCACTTT
abundance: NA
j_gene: TRBJ1-6
d_gene: TRBD1
v_gene: TRBV3-1/TRBV3-2

CDR3aa: CASSYNGRRSSYEQYF
CDR3nt: TGTGCCAGCAGCTACAACGGACGGAGGAGCTCCTACGAGCAGTACTTC
abundance: NA
j_gene: TRBJ2-7
d_gene: NA
v_gene: TRBV5-6

CDR3aa: CSVGGTGGSGYTF
CDR3nt: TGCAGCGTTGGGGGGACAGGGGGCTCCGGCTACACCTTC
abundance: few
j_gene: TRBJ1-2
d_gene: TRBD1
v_gene: TRBV29-1

CDR3aa: CASSERGAWQPQHF
CDR3nt: TGTGCCAGCAGTGAAAGGGGGGCTTGGCAGCCCCAGCATTTT
abundance: NA
j_gene: TRBJ1-5
d_gene: NA
v_gene: TRBV6-1

CDR3aa: CASSWGLNTEAFF
CDR3nt: TGCGCCAGCAGCTGGGGGTTGAACACTGAAGCTTTCTTT
abundance: NA
j_gene: TRBJ1-1
d_gene: NA
v_gene: TRBV5-1

CDR3aa: CASSLELNGEQYF
CDR3nt: TGTGCCAGCAGCTTAGAATTGAATGGGGAGCAGTACTTC
abundance: NA
j_gene: TRBJ2-7
d_gene: NA
v_gene: TRBV7-6

CDR3aa: CASSRDGSTNEKLFF
CDR3nt: TGCGCCAGCAGCCGGGACGGCTCAACTAATGAAAAACTGTTTTTT
abundance: NA
j_gene: TRBJ1-4
d_gene: NA
v_gene: TRBV5-1

CDR3aa: CASSYSGQGACLNTEAFF
CDR3nt: TGTGCCAGCAGTTACTCTGGCCAGGGGGCGTGTCTGAACACTGAAGCTTTCTTT
abundance: few
j_gene: TRBJ1-1
d_gene: TRBD1
v_gene: TRBV6-7

CDR3aa: CASSLRGVGGANEKLFF
CDR3nt: TGTGCCAGCAGCTTAAGAGGGGTCGGTGGGGCTAATGAAAAACTGTTTTTT
abundance: NA
j_gene: TRBJ1-4
d_gene: NA
v_gene: TRBV11-2

CDR3aa: CASSEWFSGELFF
CDR3nt: TGCGCCAGCAGTGAGTGGTTCTCCGGGGAGCTGTTTTTT
abundance: NA
j_gene: TRBJ2-2
d_gene: NA
v_gene: TRBV10-1

CDR3aa: CASSQARGRTEAFF
CDR3nt: TGCGCCAGCAGCCAAGCACGGGGGAGGACTGAAGCTTTCTTT
abundance: NA
j_gene: TRBJ1-1
d_gene: NA
v_gene: TRBV4-3

CDR3aa: CASRLQDGNYGYTF
CDR3nt: TGTGCCAGCCGTCTACAGGACGGGAACTATGGCTACACCTTC
abundance: NA
j_gene: TRBJ1-2
d_gene: NA
v_gene: TRBV18

CDR3aa: CASSQAQGTGTIYF
CDR3nt: TGCGCCAGCAGTCAGGCTCAGGGGACAGGGACAATATATTTT
abundance: few
j_gene: TRBJ1-3
d_gene: TRBD1
v_gene: TRBV23-1

CDR3aa: CASSFDSSYNSPLHF
CDR3nt: TGTGCCAGCAGCTTTGACAGCTCCTATAATTCACCCCTCCACTTT
abundance: NA
j_gene: TRBJ1-6
d_gene: NA
v_gene: TRBV12-1

CDR3aa: CASSFGPANTGELFF
CDR3nt: TGCGCCAGCAGCTTCGGGCCCGCGAACACCGGGGAGCTGTTTTTT
abundance: once
j_gene: TRBJ2-2
d_gene: NA
v_gene: TRBV5-1

CDR3aa: CASSSQGNEKLFF
CDR3nt: TGTGCCAGCAGCTCGCAGGGAAATGAAAAACTGTTTTTT
abundance: NA
j_gene: TRBJ1-4
d_gene: NA
v_gene: TRBV11-2

CDR3aa: CASSHGSKDNEQFF
CDR3nt: TGCGCCAGCAGCCATGGGTCGAAGGACAATGAGCAGTTCTTC
abundance: NA
j_gene: TRBJ2-1
d_gene: NA
v_gene: TRBV4-3

CDR3aa: CASSLTTFVDEQFF
CDR3nt: TGTGCCAGCAGCTTAACCACATTTGTGGATGAGCAGTTCTTC
abundance: once
j_gene: TRBJ2-1
d_gene: NA
v_gene: TRBV7-8

CDR3aa: CASSLGPLYEQYF
CDR3nt: TGTGCCAGCAGCTTGGGTCCGCTCTACGAGCAGTACTTC
abundance: NA
j_gene: TRBJ2-7
d_gene: NA
v_gene: TRBV5-4

CDR3aa: CASSPPAGGLETQYF
CDR3nt: TGTGCCAGCAGCCCCCCGGCGGGGGGGCTTGAGACCCAGTACTTC
abundance: NA
j_gene: TRBJ2-5
d_gene: TRBD2
v_gene: TRBV13

CDR3aa: CASLGGISNQPQHF
CDR3nt: TGTGCCAGCCTGGGAGGGATTAGCAATCAGCCCCAGCATTTT
abundance: NA
j_gene: TRBJ1-5
d_gene: NA
v_gene: TRBV6-6

CDR3aa: CASSRKGGGYGYTF
CDR3nt: TGTGCCAGCAGTAGGAAGGGGGGCGGGTATGGCTACACCTTC
abundance: NA
j_gene: TRBJ1-2
d_gene: NA
v_gene: TRBV6-5

CDR3aa: CASSLGLGNQPQHF
CDR3nt: TGTGCCAGCAGCTTGGGGCTGGGCAATCAGCCCCAGCATTTT
abundance: NA
j_gene: TRBJ1-5
d_gene: NA
v_gene: TRBV7-6

CDR3aa: CASSARLGQVSSYEQYF
CDR3nt: TGTGCCAGCAGTGCCCGGCTTGGACAGGTAAGCTCCTACGAGCAGTACTTC
abundance: NA
j_gene: TRBJ2-7
d_gene: TRBD1
v_gene: TRBV2

CDR3aa: CASSESGQVPFYTF
CDR3nt: TGCGCCAGCAGTGAGTCGGGCCAGGTCCCCTTCTACACCTTC
abundance: NA
j_gene: TRBJ1-2
d_gene: NA
v_gene: TRBV10-2

CDR3aa: CASSLELGQIYNYGYTF
CDR3nt: TGTGCCAGCAGCTTGGAGTTGGGACAGATATATAACTATGGCTACACCTTC
abundance: NA
j_gene: TRBJ1-2
d_gene: TRBD1
v_gene: TRBV5-6

CDR3aa: CASSWDRGLDEQYF
CDR3nt: TGCGCCAGCAGCTGGGACAGGGGTCTTGACGAGCAGTACTTC
abundance: NA
j_gene: TRBJ2-7
d_gene: TRBD1
v_gene: TRBV5-1

CDR3aa: CASIYKQGYNEKLFF
CDR3nt: TGTGCCAGCATCTATAAGCAGGGGTATAATGAAAAACTGTTTTTT
abundance: NA
j_gene: TRBJ1-4
d_gene: NA
v_gene: TRBV2

CDR3aa: CASSPGTPVDHEQFF
CDR3nt: TGTGCCAGCAGCCCGGGGACTCCGGTTGATCATGAGCAGTTCTTC
abundance: NA
j_gene: TRBJ2-1
d_gene: NA
v_gene: TRBV11-2

CDR3aa: CSVGDRRYQPQHF
CDR3nt: TGCAGCGTTGGGGACAGGAGATATCAGCCCCAGCATTTT
abundance: NA
j_gene: TRBJ1-5
d_gene: TRBD1
v_gene: TRBV29-1

CDR3aa: CASSHARLGREGYNEQFF
CDR3nt: TGCGCCAGCAGCCATGCGCGGCTAGGACGGGAGGGGTACAATGAGCAGTTCTTC
abundance: NA
j_gene: TRBJ2-1
d_gene: TRBD2
v_gene: TRBV5-1